The present entry profiles one T cell receptor beta chain with its context. Produced via immunoSEQ multiplex PCR; TCRdb's table is partial and in-frame only. The table lists more than 110,000 clones, 84% of them singletons, with roughly 1.7% in the top ten. This entry belongs to a study of blood T cell repertoires in COVID-19. About the study: Samples came from the United States, Italy and Spain, spanning acute and convalescent COVID-19.

CDR1 is SGHRS, CDR2 YFSETQ, per germline. This CDR3 is built from 14 residues. The V segment lost 7 bases and the J segment 2 bases; nucleotides outside the gene matches: 8. V and J are TRBV5-1 and TRBJ1-2; TRBD1 aligns across 7 bases. The material sequenced was PBMCs or T cells enriched from blood (not recorded which). The sequence was obtained from a young woman who had been exposed to COVID-19. The DNA of the CDR3 is TGCGCCAGCGGTCCGGGACAGCTAAACTATGGCTACACCTTC. It codes for CASGPGQLNYGYTF.